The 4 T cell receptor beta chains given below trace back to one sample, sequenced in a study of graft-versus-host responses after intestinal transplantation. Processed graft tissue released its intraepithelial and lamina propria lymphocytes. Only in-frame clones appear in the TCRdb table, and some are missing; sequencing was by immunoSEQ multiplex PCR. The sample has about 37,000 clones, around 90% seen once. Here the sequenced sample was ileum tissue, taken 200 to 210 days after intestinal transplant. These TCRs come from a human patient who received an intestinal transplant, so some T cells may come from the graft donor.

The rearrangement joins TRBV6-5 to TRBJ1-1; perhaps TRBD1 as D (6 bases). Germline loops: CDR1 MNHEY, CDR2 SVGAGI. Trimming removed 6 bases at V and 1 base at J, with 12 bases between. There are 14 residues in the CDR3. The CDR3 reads CASRSGGANTEAFF. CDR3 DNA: TGTGCCAGCAGGAGTGGGGGGGCGAACACTGAAGCTTTCTTT.

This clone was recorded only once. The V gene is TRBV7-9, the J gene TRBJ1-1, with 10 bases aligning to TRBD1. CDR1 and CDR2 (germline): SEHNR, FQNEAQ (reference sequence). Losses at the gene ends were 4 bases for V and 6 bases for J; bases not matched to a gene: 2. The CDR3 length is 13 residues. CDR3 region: CASSSTGGPEAFF. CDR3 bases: TGTGCCAGCAGCTCGACAGGGGGCCCTGAAGCTTTCTTT.

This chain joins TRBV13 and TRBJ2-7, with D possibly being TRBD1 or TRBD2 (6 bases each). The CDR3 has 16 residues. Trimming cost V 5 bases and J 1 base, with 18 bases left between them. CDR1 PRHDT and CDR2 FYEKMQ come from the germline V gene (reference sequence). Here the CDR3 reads CASSPRSRGLSYEQYF. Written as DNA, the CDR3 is TGTGCCAGCAGCCCCCGGTCCAGGGGACTTTCCTACGAGCAGTACTTC.

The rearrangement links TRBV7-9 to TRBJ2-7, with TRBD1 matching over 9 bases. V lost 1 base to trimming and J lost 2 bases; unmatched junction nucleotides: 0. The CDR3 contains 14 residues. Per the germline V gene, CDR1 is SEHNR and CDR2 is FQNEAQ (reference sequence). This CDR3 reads CASSLGTGAYEQYF. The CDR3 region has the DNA TGTGCCAGCAGCTTAGGGACAGGGGCCTACGAGCAGTACTTC. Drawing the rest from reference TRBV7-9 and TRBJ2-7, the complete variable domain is DTGVSQNPRHKITKRGQNVTFRCDPISEHNRLYWYRQTLGQGPEFLTYFQNEAQLEKSRLLSDRFSAERPKGSFSTLEIQRTEQGDSAMYLCASSLGTGAYEQYFGPGTRLTVT.